This entry lists 21 T cell receptor beta chains sequenced from one sample in a study of OX40 agonist ivuxolimab in advanced cancers. The table came from immunoSEQ multiplex PCR; TCRdb's copy has only in-frame clones and leaves some out. Of roughly 24,000 clones listed, approximately 89% are singletons. The sequencing used CD4+ or CD8+ T cells sorted from blood, collected in a trial of the OX40 agonist ivuxolimab. These receptor sequences come from an adult with an advanced solid tumor such as melanoma, head and neck, liver or kidney cancer.

The chain couples TRBV10-3 to TRBJ2-7, with 8 nucleotides matching TRBD1. CDR1 and CDR2 (germline): ENHRY, SYGVKD. The ends lost 4 bases at V and 4 bases at J; junction bases unmatched: 6. The CDR3 has 14 residues. Here the CDR3 reads CAISAAGGGYEQYF. The CDR3 bases are TGTGCCATCAGTGCAGCAGGGGGCGGTTACGAGCAGTACTTC.

This chain connects TRBV7-2 to TRBJ2-2; no reliable D call. The V end was cut by 3 bases, the J end by 6 bases, with 14 bases between. This CDR3 is 15 amino acids long. Germline CDR1 and CDR2: SGHTA and FQGNSA. In nucleotides, the CDR3 is TGTGCCAGCAGCTTCTACTACTATGGGGCCGGGGAGCTGTTTTTT. Translated: CASSFYYYGAGELFF.

The chain carries TRBV5-1 and TRBJ2-1; no clear D. This CDR3 contains 15 residues. Trimming cost V 0 bases and J 1 base, with 8 bases left between them. Germline CDR1 reads SGHRS; CDR2 reads YFSETQ. The CDR3: CASSLGVVSYNEQFF. Here the CDR3 DNA reads TGCGCCAGCAGCTTGGGGGTGGTTTCCTACAATGAGCAGTTCTTC.

The chain recombines TRBV6-5 with TRBJ2-5, with a possible D match to TRBD2 (5 bases). The germline V and J ends were trimmed by 2 bases and 5 bases, with 9 bases remaining between them. Germline CDR1 reads MNHEY; CDR2 reads SVGAGI. The CDR3 is made up of 13 amino acids. The CDR3 bases are TGTGCCAGCAGTTACGACTGGAGGGAGACCCAGTACTTC. Translated, it gives CASSYDWRETQYF.

The CDR3 spells CASSLISYNEQFF. CDR3 DNA: TGCGCCAGCAGCTTAATTTCCTACAATGAGCAGTTCTTC. The J gene is TRBJ2-1, the V gene TRBV5-1, with unresolved D. Trimming removed 2 bases at V and 1 base at J, with 4 bases between. The CDR3 spans 13 residues. Germline V gene sequence: CDR1 SGHRS, CDR2 YFSETQ.

In nucleotides, the CDR3 is TGTGCCAGTACTGAGAGCGGGGCAGCCACAGATACGCAGTATTTT. Its translation is CASTESGAATDTQYF. The V call is TRBV19, the J call TRBJ2-3; 7 bases fit TRBD2. The CDR3 is 15 residues long. Germline V CDR1 and CDR2: LNHDA, SQIVND (reference sequence). Trimming removed 7 bases from V and 2 bases from J; junction bases left unmatched: 9.

V is TRBV9 and J is TRBJ2-1, with D possibly matching TRBD2 (5 bases). Germline V lookup: CDR1 SGDLS, CDR2 YYNGEE. The CDR3 is 16 residues long. The V end lost 0 bases, the J end lost 6 bases, and 16 bases lay between the germline ends. The CDR3 loop is CASSVGTPLWPNEQFF. CDR3 DNA: TGTGCCAGCAGCGTAGGGACTCCCCTTTGGCCCAATGAGCAGTTCTTC.

This chain connects TRBV4-1 to TRBJ1-5; tentative D call: TRBD1 (5 bases). The germline V and J ends were trimmed by 0 bases and 4 bases, with 10 bases remaining between them. This CDR3 comprises 15 residues. Germline CDR1 is MGHRA and CDR2 is YSYEKL. The CDR3 protein is CASSQDQGSNQPQHF. The CDR3 DNA reads as TGCGCCAGCAGCCAAGATCAGGGTAGTAATCAGCCCCAGCATTTT.

DNA of the CDR3: TGCGCCAGCAGCCAAACCCCAGGGGGAGGCTATGGCTACACCTTC. Translating it yields CASSQTPGGGYGYTF. The chain recombines TRBV4-1 with TRBJ1-2; TRBD1 agrees at 7 bases. The CDR3 consists of 15 residues. J lost 4 bases, V lost 2 bases, and 7 bases had no gene match. The germline gives CDR1 MGHRA, CDR2 YSYEKL.

V gene TRBV19 combines with J gene TRBJ1-1; a weak D match, TRBD1 (6 bases). V lost 2 bases and J 2 bases, leaving 9 bases between the germline ends. The CDR3 consists of 14 residues. The germline V gene encodes CDR1 LNHDA and CDR2 SQIVND (reference sequence). CDR3 DNA: TGTGCCAGTAGTATATGGACAGCTAACACTGAAGCTTTCTTT. Translated, it gives CASSIWTANTEAFF.

The chain links TRBV7-9 to TRBJ2-5; TRBD2 aligns across 8 bases. J was trimmed by 14 bases and V by 6 bases; bases with no gene match: 14. The CDR3 sequence is 13 residues long. Germline V CDR1 and CDR2: SEHNR, FQNEAQ (reference sequence). CDR3 in amino acids: CASSPGLADQGYF. Written as DNA, the CDR3 is TGTGCCAGCAGTCCAGGACTAGCCGACCAAGGATACTTC.

Comment on this clone: The junction departs from germline at one end; a sequencing error may be responsible. J is TRBJ2-1 and V is TRBV6-1; D not certain. CDR1 and CDR2 from the germline V gene are MNHNS and SASEGT. This CDR3 contains 12 residues. DNA for the CDR3: TGTGCCAGCAATGAAGGGTTCACTGAGCAGTTCTTC. Protein product: CASNEGFTEQFF.

This clone was detected only once. The J gene is TRBJ2-2, the V gene TRBV6-6; no clear D gene. This CDR3 has 13 amino acids. V lost 1 base and J lost 8, with 8 bases in between. CDR1 MNHNY and CDR2 SVGAGI come from the germline V gene (reference sequence). CDR3 region: CASSYWGAGELFF. The CDR3 nucleotides are TGTGCCAGCAGTTACTGGGGTGCAGGGGAGCTGTTTTTT.

Here the CDR3 reads CASSLESGGIYEQYF. The CDR3 DNA reads as TGTGCCAGCAGCTTAGAGAGCGGGGGGATCTACGAGCAGTACTTC. The V gene is TRBV7-9, the J gene TRBJ2-7, with TRBD2 matching over 9 bases. The CDR3 is 15 amino acids. Germline values: CDR1 SEHNR, CDR2 FQNEAQ (reference sequence). Trimming removed 1 base from V and 3 bases from J; junction bases left unmatched: 4.

This clone appeared a single time. The chain joins TRBV29-1 to TRBJ1-2; D is unclear. V gave up 0 bases and J gave up 4 bases, with 9 bases separating them. The CDR3 totals 13 residues. In germline, CDR1 is SQVTM, CDR2 ANQGSEA. CDR3 region: CSVEDGRGYGYTF. In nucleotides, the CDR3 is TGCAGCGTTGAAGATGGAAGAGGCTATGGCTACACCTTC.

This chain joins TRBV21-1 and TRBJ2-3; TRBD1, the table's D call, was not compared with the DNA. TRBV21-1 is assigned pseudogene status. The CDR3 has 16 residues. CDR3 amino acids: CASSKAIGTGKNTQYF. DNA for the CDR3: TGTGCCAGCAGCAAAGCAATCGGGACAGGGAAGAATACGCAGTATTTT.

The chain is built from TRBV5-6 and TRBJ2-3, with a weak D call TRBD2 (6 bases). Germline V CDR1 and CDR2: SGHDT, YYEEEE. This CDR3 comprises 17 residues. V was trimmed by 2 bases and J by 4 bases, leaving 20 bases between them. CDR3 sequence (DNA): TGTGCCAGCAGCTTTGACACCTCAGGGCGCGGGGCAGATACGCAGTATTTT. Its protein is CASSFDTSGRGADTQYF.

For the CDR3, the DNA is TGTGCCACCGCCGGAGAAAGCACAGATACGCAGTATTTT. Protein: CATAGESTDTQYF. The chain has TRBV2 and TRBJ2-3; D gene unclear. In germline, CDR1 is SNHLY, CDR2 FYNNEI. The CDR3 runs to 13 residues. V was trimmed by 10 bases and J by 0 bases, leaving 11 bases between them.

This clone appeared once. The V gene is TRBV18, the J gene TRBJ2-5; 7 bases line up with TRBD2. V shed 2 bases and J 10 bases; nucleotides not matched to a gene: 1. In germline, CDR1 is KGHSH, CDR2 LQKENI. CDR3 length equals 11 residues. The CDR3 bases are TGTGCCAGCTCACCAGGGAGGGACCAGTACTTC. It encodes CASSPGRDQYF.

The rearrangement uses TRBV5-4 and TRBJ1-4; maybe TRBD1 (5 bases). Germline V gene lookup returns CDR1 SGHNT and CDR2 YYREEE (reference sequence). The CDR3 is 16 residues long. Trimming removed 4 bases at V and 0 bases at J, with 13 bases between. Here the CDR3 reads CASSDFQGATNEKLFF. Written as DNA, the CDR3 is TGTGCCAGCAGCGACTTTCAGGGTGCAACTAATGAAAAACTGTTTTTT.

J is TRBJ1-4 and V is TRBV5-1; 10 nucleotides agree with TRBD1. The V segment lost 3 bases and the J segment 8 bases; nucleotides outside the gene matches: 7. The V gene's germline CDR1 is SGHRS and CDR2 YFSETQ. This CDR3 region has 15 residues. DNA of the CDR3: TGCGCCAGCAGCTGGGTGACAGGGGGCGAGGAAAAACTGTTTTTT. Translated: CASSWVTGGEEKLFF.